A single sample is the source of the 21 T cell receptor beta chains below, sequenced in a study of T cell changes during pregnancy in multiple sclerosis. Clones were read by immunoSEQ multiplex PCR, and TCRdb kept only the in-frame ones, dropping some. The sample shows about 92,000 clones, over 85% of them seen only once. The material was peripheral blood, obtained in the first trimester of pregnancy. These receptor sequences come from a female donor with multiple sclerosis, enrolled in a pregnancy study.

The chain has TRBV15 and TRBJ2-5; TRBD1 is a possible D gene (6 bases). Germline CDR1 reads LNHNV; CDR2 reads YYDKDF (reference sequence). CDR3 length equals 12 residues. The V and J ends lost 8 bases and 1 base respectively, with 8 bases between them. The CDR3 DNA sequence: TGTGCCACCCTGGACAGCCAAGAGACCCAGTACTTC. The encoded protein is CATLDSQETQYF.

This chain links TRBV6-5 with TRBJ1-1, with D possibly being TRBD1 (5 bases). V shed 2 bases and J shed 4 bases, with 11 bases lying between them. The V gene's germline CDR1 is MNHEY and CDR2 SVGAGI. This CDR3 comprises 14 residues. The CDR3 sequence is CASSYQGWSTEAFF. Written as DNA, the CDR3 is TGTGCCAGCAGTTACCAGGGCTGGAGCACTGAAGCTTTCTTT.

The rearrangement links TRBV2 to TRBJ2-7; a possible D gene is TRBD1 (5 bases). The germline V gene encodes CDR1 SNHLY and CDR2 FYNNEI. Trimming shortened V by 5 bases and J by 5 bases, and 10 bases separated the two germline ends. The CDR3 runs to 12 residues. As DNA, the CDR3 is TGTGCCAGCAGTACAGGTATCCACGAGCAGTACTTC. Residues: CASSTGIHEQYF.

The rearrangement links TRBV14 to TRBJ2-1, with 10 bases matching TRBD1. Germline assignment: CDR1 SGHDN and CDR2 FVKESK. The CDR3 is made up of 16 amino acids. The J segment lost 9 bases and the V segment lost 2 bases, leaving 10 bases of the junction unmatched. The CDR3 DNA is TGTGCCAGCAGCCAATCCGGGACAGGGGCTTGGGGTGAGCAGTTCTTC. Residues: CASSQSGTGAWGEQFF.

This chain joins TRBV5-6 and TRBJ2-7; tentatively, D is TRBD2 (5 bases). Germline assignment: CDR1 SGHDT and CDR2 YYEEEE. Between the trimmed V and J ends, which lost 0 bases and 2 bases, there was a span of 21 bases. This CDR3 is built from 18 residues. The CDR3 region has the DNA TGTGCCAGCAGCTTGGACTGGAAGACTAATGGTGGCACCTACGAGCAGTACTTC. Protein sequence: CASSLDWKTNGGTYEQYF. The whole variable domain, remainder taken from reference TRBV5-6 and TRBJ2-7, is DAGVTQSPTHLIKTRGQQVTLRCSPKSGHDTVSWYQQALGQGPQFIFQYYEEEERQRGNFPDRFSGHQFPNYSSELNVNALLLGDSALYLCASSLDWKTNGGTYEQYFGPGTRLTVT.

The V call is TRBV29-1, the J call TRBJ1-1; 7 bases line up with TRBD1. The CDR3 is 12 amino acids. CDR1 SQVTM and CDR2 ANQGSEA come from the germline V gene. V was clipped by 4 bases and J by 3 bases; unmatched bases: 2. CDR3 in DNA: TGCAGCGTTGCGACAGGGTACACTGAAGCTTTCTTT. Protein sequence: CSVATGYTEAFF. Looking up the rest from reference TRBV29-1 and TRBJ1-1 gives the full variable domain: SAVISQKPSRDICQRGTSLTIQCQVDSQVTMMFWYRQQPGQSLTLIATANQGSEATYESGFVIDKFPISRPNLTFSTLTVSNMSPEDSSIYLCSVATGYTEAFFGQGTRLTVV.

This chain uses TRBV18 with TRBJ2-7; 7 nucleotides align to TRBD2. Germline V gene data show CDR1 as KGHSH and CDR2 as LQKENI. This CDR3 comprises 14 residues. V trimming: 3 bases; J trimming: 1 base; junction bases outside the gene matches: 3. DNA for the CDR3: TGTGCCAGCTCACCGACTAGCCTTTCCTACGAGCAGTACTTC. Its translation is CASSPTSLSYEQYF.

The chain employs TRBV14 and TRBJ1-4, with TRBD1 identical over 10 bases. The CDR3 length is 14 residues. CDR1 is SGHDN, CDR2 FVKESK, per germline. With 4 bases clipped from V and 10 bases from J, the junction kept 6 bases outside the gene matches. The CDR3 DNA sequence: TGTGCCAGCAGCCGGGACAGGGGCTACGGAAAACTGTTTTTT. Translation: CASSRDRGYGKLFF.

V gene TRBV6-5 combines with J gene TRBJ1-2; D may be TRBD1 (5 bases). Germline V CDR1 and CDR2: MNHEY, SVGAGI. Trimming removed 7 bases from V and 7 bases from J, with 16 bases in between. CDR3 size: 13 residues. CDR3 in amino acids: CASTWMGQGGYTF. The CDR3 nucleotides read TGTGCCAGCACCTGGATGGGGCAGGGTGGCTACACCTTC.

CDR3 coding DNA: TGCGCCAGCAGCGGCGAACTGGCGGGCCTCCAAGAGACCCAGTACTTC. This sequence encodes CASSGELAGLQETQYF. The chain has TRBV5-1 and TRBJ2-5; TRBD2 is a possible D gene (5 bases). The germline V gene has CDR1 SGHRS and CDR2 YFSETQ. V dropped 4 bases and J dropped 1 base, with 17 bases sitting between them. This CDR3 contains 16 residues.

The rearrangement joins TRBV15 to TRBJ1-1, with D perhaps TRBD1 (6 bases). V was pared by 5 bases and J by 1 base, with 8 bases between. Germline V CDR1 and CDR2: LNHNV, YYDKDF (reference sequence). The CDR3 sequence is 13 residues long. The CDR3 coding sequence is TGTGCCACCAGCCCGACAGGGAACACTGAAGCTTTCTTT. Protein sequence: CATSPTGNTEAFF.

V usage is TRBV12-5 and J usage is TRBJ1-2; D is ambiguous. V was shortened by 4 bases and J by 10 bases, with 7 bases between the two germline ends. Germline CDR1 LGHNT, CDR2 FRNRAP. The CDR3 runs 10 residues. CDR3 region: CASGSPDYTF. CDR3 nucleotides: TGTGCTAGTGGTTCCCCAGACTACACCTTC.

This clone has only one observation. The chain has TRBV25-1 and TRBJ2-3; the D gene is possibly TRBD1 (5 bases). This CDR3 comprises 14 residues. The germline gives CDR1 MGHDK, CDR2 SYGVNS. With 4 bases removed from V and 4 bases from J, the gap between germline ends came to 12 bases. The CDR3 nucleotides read TGTGCCAGCAGTGCGTTCCAGGGTTCAGATACGCAGTATTTT. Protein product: CASSAFQGSDTQYF.

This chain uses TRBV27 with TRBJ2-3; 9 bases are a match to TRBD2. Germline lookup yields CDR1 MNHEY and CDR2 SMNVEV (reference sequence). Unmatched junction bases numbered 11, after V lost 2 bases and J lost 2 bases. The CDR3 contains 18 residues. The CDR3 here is CASSLLGGGDGVTDTQYF. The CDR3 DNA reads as TGTGCCAGCAGTTTACTAGGCGGGGGGGACGGGGTCACAGATACGCAGTATTTT.

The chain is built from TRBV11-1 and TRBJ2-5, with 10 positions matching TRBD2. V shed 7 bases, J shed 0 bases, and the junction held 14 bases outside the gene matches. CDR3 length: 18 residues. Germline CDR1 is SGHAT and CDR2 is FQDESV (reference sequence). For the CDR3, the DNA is TGTGCCAGCACCCCTGGGGCTAGCGGGGGCCCGTACCAAGAGACCCAGTACTTC. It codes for CASTPGASGGPYQETQYF.

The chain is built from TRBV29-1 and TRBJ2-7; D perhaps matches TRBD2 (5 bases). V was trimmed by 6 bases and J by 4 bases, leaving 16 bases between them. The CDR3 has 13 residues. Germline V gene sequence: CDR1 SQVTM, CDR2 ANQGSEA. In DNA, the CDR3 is TGCAGCGTCTACCCGGGTTCGGGGTACGAGCAGTACTTC. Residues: CSVYPGSGYEQYF.

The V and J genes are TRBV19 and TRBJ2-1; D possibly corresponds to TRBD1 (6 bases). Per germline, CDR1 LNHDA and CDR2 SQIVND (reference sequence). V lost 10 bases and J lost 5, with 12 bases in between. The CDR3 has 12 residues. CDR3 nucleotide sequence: TGTGCCATTACAGGGCTTAACAATGAGCAGTTCTTC. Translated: CAITGLNNEQFF.

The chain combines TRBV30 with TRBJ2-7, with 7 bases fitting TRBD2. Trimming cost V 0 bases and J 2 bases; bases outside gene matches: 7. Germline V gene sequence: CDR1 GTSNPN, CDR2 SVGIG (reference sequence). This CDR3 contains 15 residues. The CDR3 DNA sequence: TGTGCCTGGAGTGTGGGGCTAGCGGCCACCTACGAGCAGTACTTC. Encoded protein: CAWSVGLAATYEQYF. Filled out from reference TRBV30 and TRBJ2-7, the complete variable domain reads SQTIHQWPATLVQPVGSPLSLECTVEGTSNPNLYWYRQAAGRGLQLLFYSVGIGQISSEVPQNLSASRPQDRQFILSSKKLLLSDSGFYLCAWSVGLAATYEQYFGPGTRLTVT.

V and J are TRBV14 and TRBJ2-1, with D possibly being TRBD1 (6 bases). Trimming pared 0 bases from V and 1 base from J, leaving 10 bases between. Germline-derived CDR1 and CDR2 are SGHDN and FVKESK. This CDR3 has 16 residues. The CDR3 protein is CASSQELGGSYNEQFF. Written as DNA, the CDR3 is TGTGCCAGCAGCCAAGAACTAGGGGGATCCTACAATGAGCAGTTCTTC.

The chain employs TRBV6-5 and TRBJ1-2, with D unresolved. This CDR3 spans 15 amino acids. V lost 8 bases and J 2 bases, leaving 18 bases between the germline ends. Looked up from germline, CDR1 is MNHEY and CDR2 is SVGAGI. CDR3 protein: CASAPRGSANYGYTF. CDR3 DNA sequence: TGTGCCAGCGCTCCCAGAGGTAGTGCCAACTATGGCTACACCTTC.

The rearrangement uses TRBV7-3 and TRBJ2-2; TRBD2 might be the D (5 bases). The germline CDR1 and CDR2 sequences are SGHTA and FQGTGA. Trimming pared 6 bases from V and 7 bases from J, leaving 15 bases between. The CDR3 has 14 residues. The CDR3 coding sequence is TGTGCCAGCAGGAAGGGAGCCGGCCACGGGGAGCTGTTTTTT. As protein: CASRKGAGHGELFF.